One and the same sample provided the 4 T cell receptor beta chains below, sequenced in a study of CD8+ T cells in alopecia areata. Treatment denoted: oral pan-JAK inhibitor, 5-10 mg twice daily. RNA was isolated and reverse transcribed to cDNA, the sequencing template. Measured with immunoSEQ multiplex PCR; TCRdb has only the in-frame clones, and not every one. This table has approximately 180,000 clones, roughly 50% appearing once. The source was CD4+ T cells sorted from blood, collected between weeks 55 and 65, from a patient treated with tofacitinib. The receptors here all came from a human donor with alopecia areata.

The chain recombines TRBV2 with TRBJ1-5, with unresolved D. V was cut by 5 bases and J by 5 bases, with 16 bases left in between. Germline values: CDR1 SNHLY, CDR2 FYNNEI. The CDR3 covers 15 residues. The CDR3 spells CASSREGIVDQPQHF. Here the CDR3 DNA reads TGTGCCAGCAGTAGGGAGGGAATTGTTGATCAGCCCCAGCATTTT.

The CDR3 DNA sequence: TGTGCCACCAGCAGCCTTCACGAGCAGTACTTC. Translated: CATSSLHEQYF. V and J are TRBV15 and TRBJ2-7; D remains unclear. The CDR3 is made up of 11 amino acids. Germline loops: CDR1 LNHNV, CDR2 YYDKDF (reference sequence). V lost 3 bases and J 5 bases, leaving 5 bases between the germline ends.

This clone was seen a single time. The chain has TRBV7-6 and TRBJ1-6; 8 nucleotides align to TRBD1. Germline CDR1 reads SGHVS; CDR2 reads FNYEAQ. V trimming: 1 base; J trimming: 8 bases; junction bases outside the gene matches: 4. This CDR3 has 15 amino acids. CDR3 region: CASSLDRTGYSPLHF. The CDR3 region has the DNA TGTGCCAGCAGCTTAGATCGGACAGGGTATTCACCCCTCCACTTT.

The chain uses TRBV6-5 and TRBJ2-7, with TRBD1 matching over 10 bases. After removal of 7 bases from V and 2 bases from J, the junction contained 11 bases not matched to a gene. The germline CDR1 and CDR2 sequences are MNHEY and SVGAGI. This CDR3 has 16 residues. The CDR3 DNA follows: TGTGCCAGCACCTACTCGGCCGGGACAGGGGCCTACGAGCAGTACTTC. It yields the protein CASTYSAGTGAYEQYF.